This TCR beta chain is drawn from a study of early T cells in non-severe SARS-CoV-2 infection. Study information: The chains were unpaired, and the sequenced material was bulk RNA from unsorted whole blood. Study-level findings and limits: Database matching using VDJdb favored anti-spike CD8 responses, with private and CD4 specificities left missing.

Many counts were recorded for this clonotype. Antigen unknown. CDR3 size: 17 residues. Trimming removed 4 bases at V and 2 bases at J, with 18 bases between. Germline values: CDR1 MNHNS, CDR2 SASEGT. Attached unique molecular identifiers marked individual cDNA molecules. TCRdb itself ran the 5' RACE reads through MiXCR, one entry per CDR3 protein. There are 100,000 to 120,000 distinct CDR3 sequences in the sample; about an eighth occur only once, and 2.5% to 4% lies in the top ten. This TCR was recovered from an adult who was a healthcare worker with PCR-confirmed SARS-CoV-2 infection or an uninfected control (not recorded which). The chain carries TRBV6-1 and TRBJ1-3; D not resolved. Specimen: whole blood. The CDR3 DNA reads TGTGCCAGCAGTGCACTAGGACGGGGTTCGGCTGGAAACACCATATATTTT. As protein: CASSALGRGSAGNTIYF.